Listed below are T cell receptor beta chains from one sample, sequenced in a study of persistence of HIV-infected CD4 T cells. Their target antigens are unknown. Produced via immunoSEQ multiplex PCR; TCRdb's table is partial and in-frame only. The sample has 30,000 to 45,000 clones; approximately 85% are singletons. The sequencing used cultured CD4+ T cells from PBMCs, collected from a patient who received antiretroviral therapy. These TCRs come from an adult with HIV. The donor label of this sample is uncertain. Both conserved end residues are part of each CDR3. D genes are given only for firm matches. The size field is filled for only some rows; it gives once, few, many or a size class.

abundance,v_gene,d_gene,j_gene,CDR3nt,CDR3aa
-,TRBV24-1,-,TRBJ2-2,TGTGCCACCAGTGACGGGACTGTAAACACCGGGGAGCTGTTTTTT,CATSDGTVNTGELFF
-,TRBV30,-,TRBJ1-1,TGTGCCTGGAGGGGGGGTGACAGGCTGAACACTGAAGCTTTCTTT,CAWRGGDRLNTEAFF
-,TRBV5-1,TRBD1,TRBJ1-2,TGCGCCAGCAGCCATACAGCGGGACAGGGGGACGGCTACACCTTC,CASSHTAGQGDGYTF
-,TRBV9,-,TRBJ1-6,TGTGCCAGCAGCTCCCTGGGATATAATTCACCCCTCCACTTT,CASSSLGYNSPLHF
-,TRBV19,-,TRBJ1-2,TGTGCCAGTAGTATTGAGGCGAGGGGACAATATGGCTACACCTTC,CASSIEARGQYGYTF
-,TRBV9,-,TRBJ2-1,TGTGCCAGCAGCGTAGGAGCGTTGAGCTCCTACAATGAGCAGTTCTTC,CASSVGALSSYNEQFF
once,TRBV7-2,-,TRBJ1-1,TGTGCCAGCAGCTTAAGGCCGCCCGGGGTAGACACTGAAGCTTTCTTT,CASSLRPPGVDTEAFF
-,TRBV27,-,TRBJ1-2,TGTGCCAGCAGGAGGGAACTGGAGGGCTACACCTTC,CASRRELEGYTF
-,TRBV2,-,TRBJ1-1,TGTGCCAGCAATTACAGGGATGAAGCTTTCTTT,CASNYRDEAFF
-,TRBV9,TRBD2,TRBJ2-2,TGTGCCAGCAGCGTAGTCTCGGGGGGGGACACCGGGGAGCTGTTTTTT,CASSVVSGGDTGELFF
-,TRBV7-2,TRBD2,TRBJ2-1,TGTGCCAGCAGCGACGGGAGCGGGGGGCCATATGAGCAGTTCTTC,CASSDGSGGPYEQFF
-,TRBV5-8,-,TRBJ1-5,TGTGCCAGCAGCTTGGGGGGACAACCGGCTCAGCCCCAGCATTTT,CASSLGGQPAQPQHF
-,TRBV29-1,-,TRBJ1-1,TGCAGCGTTTTTGGGGGCCCGAACACTGAAGCTTTCTTT,CSVFGGPNTEAFF
-,TRBV10-3,-,TRBJ2-7,TGTGCCATCAGCAAGGGAGGAACTAGTAGCTACGAGCAGTACTTC,CAISKGGTSSYEQYF
-,TRBV30,-,TRBJ2-6,TGTGCCGGCCCCTCAGGGACCAACGTCCTGACTTTC,CAGPSGTNVLTF
-,TRBV2,-,TRBJ1-5,TGTGCCAGCAGTGAGGACCTTTCTCAGCCCCAGCATTTT,CASSEDLSQPQHF
medium-sized,TRBV20-1,-,TRBJ2-7,TGCAGTGCAACGGGTGTCTACGAGCAGTACTTC,CSATGVYEQYF
-,TRBV7-9,TRBD2,TRBJ2-5,TGTGCCAGCAGTTCCCTAGCGGCGGGTTCCAGGGAGACCCAGTACTTC,CASSSLAAGSRETQYF
-,TRBV20-1,TRBD2,TRBJ2-1,TGCAGTGCTAGTTGGTCTAGCGGGGGAAATGAGCAGTTCTTC,CSASWSSGGNEQFF
-,TRBV27,TRBD1,TRBJ1-2,TGTGCCAGCAAGTCGCAGGGGGCGCGTCATGGCTACACCTTC,CASKSQGARHGYTF
-,TRBV6-5,-,TRBJ2-3,TGTGCCAGCACTCCCCAGGCCGGGGGCGCAGATACGCAGTATTTT,CASTPQAGGADTQYF
-,TRBV27,-,TRBJ2-2,TGTGCCAGCAGTAGGGGTCCCGGGGAGCTGTTTTTT,CASSRGPGELFF
few,TRBV4-2,-,TRBJ1-2,TGTGCCAGCAGACCTGAGGGGGGAGTTAGTGGCTACACCTTC,CASRPEGGVSGYTF
few,TRBV7-5,-,TRBJ2-4,TGTGCCAGAAGCTTAGTTGGGTACATTCAGTACTTC,CARSLVGYIQYF